The subject of this entry is one TCR beta chain. Its antigen is still unknown. The record has no base qualities; no much larger clone is one base away. This entry is derived from a study of blood T cells in healthy people across ages (dated by TCRdb to the mid-2010s). In the study overall: In model experiments, roughly one uniquely barcoded TCR beta cDNA molecule per two T cells was captured by template switching. Age-related changes in TCR beta repertoire diversity were measured in the study by deep sequencing normalized with unique cDNA molecular identifiers. The donors were divided into four age groups: young (average about 15 years), middle-aged (over 35), aged (around 59) and long-lived (around 87). To avoid experimental bias, donors of different ages were randomly spread across the sequencing lanes. For two donors (one aged 18 to 29 and one aged 80 or older), the study analyzed two additional independent replicas of 1 million unique cDNA reads from the same blood draw. Paper-wide results and their limitations: Estimates of total diversity based on one million sequenced T cells were considered lower bounds and underestimates. Observed TCR beta diversity per million T cells fell roughly linearly with age, and a significant reduction was already apparent by age around 40. Since profiling was done on bulk unsorted PBMCs, naive and antigen-experienced compartments could not be conclusively compared. Because donor CMV infection status was unknown, age-related changes in expanded clonotypes were potentially confounded. Compared with the aged group, more naive CD4+ T cells, fewer expanded clones and increased TCR diversity were shown by the long-lived group, suggesting age selection. Observed TCR beta diversity correlated strongly with the percentage of naive T cells measured by flow cytometry.

Systemically healthy Caucasian individuals from Russia, 39 in total and aged about 6 to 95 years, were included as donors. Each donor gave 8 to 10 milliliters of peripheral blood, drawn into EDTA-treated Vacutainer tubes. Ficoll-Paque density-gradient centrifugation was used to isolate PBMCs, with at least 6 million obtained per sample. Total RNA was extracted from PBMCs with Trizol reagent, with at least 5 micrograms obtained per sample. For every donor, an aliquot of PBMCs went through flow cytometry to measure the percentages of naive CD45RAhigh/CD27high T cells. Library preparation employed 5' RACE. TCRdb names Illumina HiSeq 2500 as the instrument used. A second PCR of about 6 to 11 cycles was performed with a sample-barcoded 5' primer and a J-beta primer mix. A unique molecular identifier was introduced onto each TCR beta cDNA molecule by a template-switch 5' adaptor carrying 12 random nucleotides. Each sample yielded at least 3 million CDR3-containing paired-end reads. First-strand cDNA was synthesized from all RNA with the Mint cDNA synthesis kit, primed by a TRBC-specific oligonucleotide. Following uracil-DNA glycosylase treatment, all cDNA underwent a first 18-cycle PCR with the universal primers M1SS and BC2_uni_R. Regarding the original processing steps: Normalization of each sample was performed by random selection of 1 million high-quality reads, each carrying a distinct molecular identifier. Instead of being binned into consensus sequences, reads with shared molecular identifiers were discarded. CDR3 identification, clonotype clustering and error correction used MiTCR with a Q25 quality threshold and the strictest error-elimination algorithm. A nonparametric unseen species model with Euler transformation was used to estimate lower-bound total TCR beta diversity. TCRdb handled the public reads itself, with Q25 trimming in fastp and clone calling in MiXCR, and kept productive beta chains. For every CDR3 protein sequence, its rows merge into one entry that carries the most common genes and DNA. These V and J calls are TCRdb output, not the study's own analysis. This sample comprises 650,000 to 1,000,000 distinct CDR3 sequences, roughly 40% of them detected only once. In total, the top ten clones hold 10% to 15% of the sample.

V trim: 0 bases; J trim: 13 bases; unmatched bases: 13. Looking up the germline V gene yields CDR1 SGHVS and CDR2 FQNEAQ. The CDR3, from cysteine to phenylalanine, totals 17 residues. Only CDR3 DNA is held: 51 bases, read in frame from base 1. The specimen sequenced was blood. The sequence joins TRBV7-8 to TRBJ2-1; TRBD2 aligns with 12 central bases. This TCR came from a man aged 18-30 years in good health. The CDR3 protein: CASSLARLAGVRETQFF. The nucleotide sequence reads TGTGCCAGCAGCTTAGCACGACTAGCGGGGGTCAGGGAGACCCAGTTCTTC.